This TCR beta chain was retrieved from a study of early T cells in non-severe SARS-CoV-2 infection. Looking at the study overall: Whole-blood bulk RNA, unsorted, was sequenced, and chains were unpaired. General study results and limits: Private and CD4 specificities were missed by VDJdb matching, skewed to anti-spike CD8.

The CDR3 is 18 residues long. CDR1 is MDHEN and CDR2 is SYDVKM in the germline V gene. V lost 4 bases and J lost 1, with 20 bases in between. Researchers tagged individual cDNA molecules with unique molecular identifiers. In TCRdb, the 5' RACE reads were re-called with MiXCR into one record per CDR3 protein. The data show tens of thousands of distinct CDR3 sequences, over 9% seen once. There are a few counts of this clonotype. No antigen is known for it. The TCR sequence derives from an adult who was a healthcare worker with PCR-confirmed SARS-CoV-2 infection or an uninfected control (not recorded which). The chain employs TRBV28 and TRBJ1-5; the D gene is possibly TRBD1 (6 bases). The sequenced sample consisted of whole blood. CDR3 in DNA: TGTGCCAGCAGTTCCACGGGACACTGGGGCGGGAGCAATCAGCCCCAGCATTTT. Residues: CASSSTGHWGGSNQPQHF.